This paragraph covers one T cell receptor beta chain sequence. The target antigen is unknown. The CDR3 is 15 residues long. Germline values: CDR1 DFQATT, CDR2 SNEGSKA (reference sequence). The team made cDNA by running eight separate reactions for each sample. Following a re-call of the 5' RACE reads, TCRdb has one entry per CDR3 protein and lacks DNA. The sample totals under 150,000 distinct CDR3 sequences. This entry belongs to a study of monozygotic twins with inflammatory bowel disease. Overall study results and limits: Fewer shared clonotypes with others were found in IBD patients than in healthy twins, especially with disease activity. Added variability in patient repertoires may stem from differing immunosuppressive treatments. There was no support for any single strong signal or clonotype associated with IBD.

The sequenced material came from blood. The chain carries TRBV20-1 and TRBJ2-1; the TCRdb D gene call, TRBD2, has no DNA to confirm it. The sequence came from a human donor with ulcerative colitis or Crohn's disease, or a healthy co-twin of an affected twin (not recorded which). CDR3: CSAREGARAKDEQFF.